The 29 T cell receptor beta chains presented below share a single source sample, sequenced in a study of cytomegalovirus exposure and HLA in healthy donors. Produced via immunoSEQ multiplex PCR; TCRdb's table is partial and in-frame only. The sample records about 120,000 clones, 70% to 90% being singletons. Sequences were obtained from PBMCs. All receptors derive from a woman under 30 in good health and CMV-seropositive.

This clone occurred once. This sequence joins TRBV9 and TRBJ2-6, with 9 bases that match TRBD1. The CDR3 length is 17 residues. The germline V gene has CDR1 SGDLS and CDR2 YYNGEE. With V trimmed by 4 bases and J by 0 bases, 5 bases remained unmatched. Here the CDR3 DNA reads TGTGCCAGCAGCCCCCGGGACAGGGACTCTGGGGCCAACGTCCTGACTTTC. This translates into CASSPRDRDSGANVLTF.

The V and J genes are TRBV11-3 and TRBJ2-3; D gene unclear. The CDR3 is 13 residues long. CDR1 and CDR2 from the germline V gene are SGHNT and YENEEA. The V end lost 0 bases, the J end lost 4 bases, and 5 bases lay between the germline ends. For the CDR3, the DNA is TGTGCCAGCAGCTTAGATCTATCAGATACGCAGTATTTT. This sequence encodes CASSLDLSDTQYF.

V is TRBV9 and J is TRBJ2-2; possibly TRBD1 for D (6 bases). Trimming left V 2 bases short and J 0 bases short, with 17 bases between. This CDR3 has 18 residues. Germline V gene lookup returns CDR1 SGDLS and CDR2 YYNGEE. For the CDR3, the DNA is TGTGCCAGCAGCGTCTCCAGGTCAGGGGAAGCGAACACCGGGGAGCTGTTTTTT. Its protein is CASSVSRSGEANTGELFF. Supplemented by reference TRBV9 and TRBJ2-2, the full variable domain reads DSGVTQTPKHLITATGQRVTLRCSPRSGDLSVYWYQQSLDQGLQFLIQYYNGEERAKGNILERFSAQQFPDLHSELNLSSLELGDSALYFCASSVSRSGEANTGELFFGEGSRLTVL.

This chain uses TRBV30 with TRBJ1-1, with 7 bases identical to TRBD1. CDR1 and CDR2 from the germline V gene are GTSNPN and SVGIG (reference sequence). This CDR3 is 15 amino acids long. The trim removed 2 bases at V and 5 bases at J, leaving 11 bases unmatched. The CDR3 DNA reads TGTGCCTGGAGTAGGGACAGCAAAAAAGGAACTGAAGCTTTCTTT. Protein: CAWSRDSKKGTEAFF.

The chain joins TRBV18 to TRBJ1-1; a weak D match, TRBD1 (6 bases). Per the germline V gene, CDR1 is KGHSH and CDR2 is LQKENI. The CDR3 spans 15 residues. The ends were cut back, 2 bases at V and 6 bases at J, with 16 bases in the middle. DNA of the CDR3: TGTGCCAGCTCACCAGGGACAACCTTTGGGGCTGAAGCTTTCTTT. Translated, it gives CASSPGTTFGAEAFF. The full variable domain, its missing parts supplied by reference TRBV18 and TRBJ1-1, is NAGVMQNPRHLVRRRGQEARLRCSPMKGHSHVYWYRQLPEEGLKFMVYLQKENIIDESGMPKERFSAEFPKEGPSILRIQQVVRGDSAAYFCASSPGTTFGAEAFFGQGTRLTVV.

This chain uses TRBV2 with TRBJ1-1; TRBD1 matches 7 bases. Germline CDR1 SNHLY, CDR2 FYNNEI. V dropped 8 bases and J dropped 0; count of bases not matched to a gene: 3. The CDR3 sequence is 13 residues long. The CDR3 DNA follows: TGTGCCAGCGACAGGGCGATGAACACTGAAGCTTTCTTT. Protein sequence: CASDRAMNTEAFF.

The CDR3 protein is CASSLGQGWSYEQYF. For the CDR3, the DNA is TGTGCCAGCAGCTTGGGACAGGGATGGTCCTACGAGCAGTACTTC. The gene calls are TRBV5-6 and TRBJ2-7, with 7 positions matching TRBD1. Losses at the gene ends were 0 bases for V and 1 base for J; bases not matched to a gene: 4. This CDR3 has 15 amino acids. From germline, CDR1 is SGHDT and CDR2 YYEEEE.

The chain combines TRBV7-2 with TRBJ1-1; 7 nucleotides agree with TRBD1. The CDR3 totals 13 residues. Trimming took 7 bases from V and 5 from J; bases not matched to a gene: 7. Germline V gives CDR1 SGHTA, CDR2 FQGNSA. CDR3 protein: CASKGARLTEAFF. Written as DNA, the CDR3 is TGTGCCAGCAAGGGGGCGCGTCTTACTGAAGCTTTCTTT.

The rearrangement uses TRBV6-5 and TRBJ2-1, with D tentatively TRBD2 (6 bases). The V end lost 4 bases, the J end lost 13 bases, and 17 bases lay between the germline ends. Germline V gives CDR1 MNHEY, CDR2 SVGAGI. This CDR3 is 13 amino acids long. CDR3 in amino acids: CASSFLDTSLQFF. The DNA for the CDR3 is TGTGCCAGCAGTTTTCTGGACACTAGCCTACAGTTCTTC.

The V gene is TRBV6-1, the J gene TRBJ1-1, with D possibly TRBD1 on 5 matching bases. Deletions cut 1 base from V and 1 base from J, with 10 bases between. The CDR3 length is 15 residues. Germline V lookup: CDR1 MNHNS, CDR2 SASEGT. In nucleotides, the CDR3 is TGTGCCAGCAGTGAAGATTTCGGGGGGAACACTGAAGCTTTCTTT. It is translated as CASSEDFGGNTEAFF.

The V call is TRBV30, the J call TRBJ1-1; 7 bases match TRBD1. CDR1 is GTSNPN, CDR2 SVGIG, per germline (reference sequence). V gave up 4 bases and J gave up 5 bases; unmatched junction bases: 10. The CDR3 contains 14 residues. The CDR3 coding sequence is TGTGCCTGGACCCGGTGGGCAGGGGGAACTGAAGCTTTCTTT. It encodes CAWTRWAGGTEAFF.

The chain has TRBV5-1 and TRBJ2-1; D is possibly TRBD1 (5 bases). The V gene's germline CDR1 is SGHRS and CDR2 YFSETQ. The ends were cut back, 4 bases at V and 4 bases at J, with 15 bases in the middle. This CDR3 has 15 residues. The CDR3, as DNA: TGCGCCAGCAGCAACCAGGGTGTTACGTACAATGAGCAGTTCTTC. This codes for CASSNQGVTYNEQFF.

The chain uses TRBV18 and TRBJ1-2; no reliable D call. Per germline, CDR1 KGHSH and CDR2 LQKENI. Trimming pared 6 bases from V and 2 bases from J, leaving 13 bases between. The CDR3 totals 14 residues. In nucleotides, the CDR3 is TGTGCCAGCTCGAAACGATCCGAGAACTATGGCTACACCTTC. It yields the protein CASSKRSENYGYTF.

J is TRBJ1-1 and V is TRBV4-1; tentative D call: TRBD1 (5 bases). V lost 1 base and J 2 bases, leaving 11 bases between the germline ends. Germline CDR1 is MGHRA and CDR2 is YSYEKL. This CDR3 contains 15 residues. CDR3 sequence (DNA): TGCGCCAGCAGCCAAGTTGGGGCTATAAACACTGAAGCTTTCTTT. Residues: CASSQVGAINTEAFF.

The chain recombines TRBV15 with TRBJ2-5; D gene uncertain. The CDR3 is 14 amino acids. Germline V CDR1 and CDR2: LNHNV, YYDKDF (reference sequence). V gave up 0 bases and J gave up 3 bases, with 8 bases separating them. Here the CDR3 DNA reads TGTGCCACCAGCAGAGATCCGGCGGAAGAGACCCAGTACTTC. Translating gives CATSRDPAEETQYF.

This chain connects TRBV7-3 to TRBJ1-1; D may be TRBD1 (5 bases). Germline-derived CDR1 and CDR2 are SGHTA and FQGTGA. The V and J ends lost 6 bases and 5 bases respectively, with 13 bases between them. CDR3 length equals 13 residues. CDR3 sequence reads: CASSRGLGTEAFF. In DNA, the CDR3 is TGTGCCAGCAGTCGGGGGTTGGGGACTGAAGCTTTCTTT.

The J gene is TRBJ2-3, the V gene TRBV20-1; D is possibly TRBD2 (5 bases). Trimming pared 5 bases from V and 4 bases from J, leaving 7 bases between. Germline V gene data show CDR1 as DFQATT and CDR2 as SNEGSKA (reference sequence). The CDR3 runs to 11 residues. The CDR3 reads CSAEGPDTQYF. CDR3 sequence (DNA): TGCAGTGCTGAGGGCCCAGATACGCAGTATTTT.

The chain links TRBV10-1 to TRBJ1-1; TRBD1 is a possible D gene (6 bases). Trimming pared 3 bases from V and 4 bases from J, leaving 18 bases between. In germline, CDR1 is WNHNN, CDR2 SYGVQD (reference sequence). The CDR3 runs to 16 residues. CDR3: CASSEWGRGNGTEAFF. CDR3 DNA: TGCGCCAGCAGTGAATGGGGAAGGGGGAATGGCACTGAAGCTTTCTTT.

A single count supports this clone. The chain recombines TRBV9 with TRBJ2-3, with no clear D. Germline loops: CDR1 SGDLS, CDR2 YYNGEE. The CDR3 has 14 amino acids. V was cut by 0 bases and J by 6 bases, with 11 bases left in between. CDR3 loop: CASSVETQSDTQYF. In DNA, the CDR3 is TGTGCCAGCAGCGTAGAGACTCAGTCCGATACGCAGTATTTT.

CDR3 sequence reads: CASSEVYRGETQYF. The DNA of the CDR3 is TGTGCCAGCAGTGAAGTCTACCGGGGAGAGACCCAGTACTTC. The genes are TRBV2 and TRBJ2-5; D may be TRBD2 (5 bases). CDR3 size: 14 residues. Looked up from germline, CDR1 is SNHLY and CDR2 is FYNNEI. Trimming pared 1 base from V and 4 bases from J, leaving 10 bases between.

The table lists this clone with a few counts. The gene calls are TRBV19 and TRBJ1-1, with 7 positions matching TRBD1. The trim removed 10 bases at V and 3 bases at J, leaving 8 bases unmatched. The CDR3 is 13 residues long. Germline CDR1 LNHDA, CDR2 SQIVND (reference sequence). The CDR3 DNA is TGTGCCACCTCGGACAGGACCTACACTGAAGCTTTCTTT. Its translation: CATSDRTYTEAFF.

V usage is TRBV5-4 and J usage is TRBJ2-7; 9 bases are a match to TRBD2. CDR3 length: 14 amino acids. Trimming at V came to 5 bases and at J to 2 bases, leaving 5 bases not matched to a gene. Germline values: CDR1 SGHNT, CDR2 YYREEE (reference sequence). In DNA form, the CDR3 reads TGTGCCAGCAGATCCGGGACTAGCCCCTACGAGCAGTACTTC. Its translation: CASRSGTSPYEQYF.

A note on this clone: This CDR3 is also generated by other DNA sequences in the sample. Written as DNA, the CDR3 is TGTGCCAGCAGTTTGGGACAGGGCAATCAGCCCCAGCATTTT. Protein sequence: CASSLGQGNQPQHF. This chain joins TRBV27 and TRBJ1-5, with 8 positions matching TRBD1. Per the germline V gene, CDR1 is MNHEY and CDR2 is SMNVEV (reference sequence). There are 14 residues in the CDR3. Trimming at V came to 3 bases and at J to 2 bases, leaving 0 bases not matched to a gene.

This rearrangement joins TRBV5-1 to TRBJ2-3, with D perhaps TRBD1 (6 bases). Germline V gives CDR1 SGHRS, CDR2 YFSETQ. V lost 0 bases and J lost 1, with 6 bases in between. This CDR3 region has 14 residues. The CDR3 sequence is CASSLEGGTDTQYF. CDR3 coding DNA: TGCGCCAGCAGCTTGGAGGGGGGCACAGATACGCAGTATTTT.

The V gene is TRBV7-9, the J gene TRBJ1-6; 7 bases fit TRBD1. CDR3 length: 16 amino acids. Germline trimming cut 3 bases from V and 3 bases from J; bases unmatched to any gene: 5. Per germline, CDR1 SEHNR and CDR2 FQNEAQ (reference sequence). CDR3 loop: CASSFDGQVYNSPLHF. CDR3 sequence (DNA): TGTGCCAGCAGCTTCGATGGACAGGTCTATAATTCACCCCTCCACTTT.

The V and J genes are TRBV5-4 and TRBJ2-7, with TRBD2 identical over 7 bases. V was clipped by 7 bases and J by 1 base; unmatched bases: 5. The CDR3 consists of 13 residues. In germline, CDR1 is SGHNT, CDR2 YYREEE (reference sequence). The CDR3 DNA follows: TGTGCCAGCGGGGGGGACGGGTCCTACGAGCAGTACTTC. As protein: CASGGDGSYEQYF. Based on the CDR3 plus reference TRBV5-4 and TRBJ2-7, the full variable domain is ETGVTQSPTHLIKTRGQQVTLRCSSQSGHNTVSWYQQALGQGPQFIFQYYREEENGRGNFPPRFSGLQFPNYSSELNVNALELDDSALYLCASGGDGSYEQYFGPGTRLTVT.

The chain couples TRBV25-1 to TRBJ2-2, with unresolved D. This CDR3 is built from 14 residues. The germline CDR1 and CDR2 sequences are MGHDK and SYGVNS. Trimming took off 2 bases at V and 1 base at J, with 5 bases between the two ends. Here the CDR3 reads CASSEQVNTGELFF. The CDR3 nucleotides read TGTGCCAGCAGTGAACAGGTGAACACCGGGGAGCTGTTTTTT.

V and J are TRBV2 and TRBJ1-1, with 7 bases aligning to TRBD1. Unmatched junction bases numbered 6, after V lost 3 bases and J lost 8 bases. The CDR3 spans 13 residues. The V gene's germline CDR1 is SNHLY and CDR2 FYNNEI. CDR3 protein: CASSDGQDVEAFF. For the CDR3, the DNA is TGTGCCAGCAGTGATGGACAGGACGTCGAAGCTTTCTTT.

This chain uses TRBV9 with TRBJ1-4; the match to TRBD1 covers 9 bases. This CDR3 has 15 residues. Trimming at V came to 4 bases and at J to 8 bases, leaving 9 bases not matched to a gene. Germline CDR1 is SGDLS and CDR2 is YYNGEE. CDR3 nucleotides: TGTGCCAGCAGCCTTAGCGGGACAGGGATAGAAAAACTGTTTTTT. Translated: CASSLSGTGIEKLFF.